This T cell receptor (beta chain) was captured by sequencing in a study of blood T cell repertoires in COVID-19. Study-wide background: Specimens from acute and convalescent COVID-19 originated in the United States, Italy and Spain.

Germline V gives CDR1 SEHNR, CDR2 FQNEAQ (reference sequence). V lost 5 bases and J 5 bases, leaving 12 bases between the germline ends. The CDR3 sequence is 13 residues long. Method: immunoSEQ multiplex PCR; TCRdb's copy keeps in-frame clones and lacks some. This sample has roughly 410,000 clones, with roughly 90% found just once. The sample taken for sequencing was peripheral blood. The TCR was taken from a woman in her thirties or forties with COVID-19, enrolled during active disease. The chain is built from TRBV7-9 and TRBJ1-2; maybe TRBD1 (6 bases). This chain's CDR3 is CASSLDSQYGYTF. CDR3 nucleotide sequence: TGTGCCAGCAGCCTGGACAGCCAGTATGGCTACACCTTC.